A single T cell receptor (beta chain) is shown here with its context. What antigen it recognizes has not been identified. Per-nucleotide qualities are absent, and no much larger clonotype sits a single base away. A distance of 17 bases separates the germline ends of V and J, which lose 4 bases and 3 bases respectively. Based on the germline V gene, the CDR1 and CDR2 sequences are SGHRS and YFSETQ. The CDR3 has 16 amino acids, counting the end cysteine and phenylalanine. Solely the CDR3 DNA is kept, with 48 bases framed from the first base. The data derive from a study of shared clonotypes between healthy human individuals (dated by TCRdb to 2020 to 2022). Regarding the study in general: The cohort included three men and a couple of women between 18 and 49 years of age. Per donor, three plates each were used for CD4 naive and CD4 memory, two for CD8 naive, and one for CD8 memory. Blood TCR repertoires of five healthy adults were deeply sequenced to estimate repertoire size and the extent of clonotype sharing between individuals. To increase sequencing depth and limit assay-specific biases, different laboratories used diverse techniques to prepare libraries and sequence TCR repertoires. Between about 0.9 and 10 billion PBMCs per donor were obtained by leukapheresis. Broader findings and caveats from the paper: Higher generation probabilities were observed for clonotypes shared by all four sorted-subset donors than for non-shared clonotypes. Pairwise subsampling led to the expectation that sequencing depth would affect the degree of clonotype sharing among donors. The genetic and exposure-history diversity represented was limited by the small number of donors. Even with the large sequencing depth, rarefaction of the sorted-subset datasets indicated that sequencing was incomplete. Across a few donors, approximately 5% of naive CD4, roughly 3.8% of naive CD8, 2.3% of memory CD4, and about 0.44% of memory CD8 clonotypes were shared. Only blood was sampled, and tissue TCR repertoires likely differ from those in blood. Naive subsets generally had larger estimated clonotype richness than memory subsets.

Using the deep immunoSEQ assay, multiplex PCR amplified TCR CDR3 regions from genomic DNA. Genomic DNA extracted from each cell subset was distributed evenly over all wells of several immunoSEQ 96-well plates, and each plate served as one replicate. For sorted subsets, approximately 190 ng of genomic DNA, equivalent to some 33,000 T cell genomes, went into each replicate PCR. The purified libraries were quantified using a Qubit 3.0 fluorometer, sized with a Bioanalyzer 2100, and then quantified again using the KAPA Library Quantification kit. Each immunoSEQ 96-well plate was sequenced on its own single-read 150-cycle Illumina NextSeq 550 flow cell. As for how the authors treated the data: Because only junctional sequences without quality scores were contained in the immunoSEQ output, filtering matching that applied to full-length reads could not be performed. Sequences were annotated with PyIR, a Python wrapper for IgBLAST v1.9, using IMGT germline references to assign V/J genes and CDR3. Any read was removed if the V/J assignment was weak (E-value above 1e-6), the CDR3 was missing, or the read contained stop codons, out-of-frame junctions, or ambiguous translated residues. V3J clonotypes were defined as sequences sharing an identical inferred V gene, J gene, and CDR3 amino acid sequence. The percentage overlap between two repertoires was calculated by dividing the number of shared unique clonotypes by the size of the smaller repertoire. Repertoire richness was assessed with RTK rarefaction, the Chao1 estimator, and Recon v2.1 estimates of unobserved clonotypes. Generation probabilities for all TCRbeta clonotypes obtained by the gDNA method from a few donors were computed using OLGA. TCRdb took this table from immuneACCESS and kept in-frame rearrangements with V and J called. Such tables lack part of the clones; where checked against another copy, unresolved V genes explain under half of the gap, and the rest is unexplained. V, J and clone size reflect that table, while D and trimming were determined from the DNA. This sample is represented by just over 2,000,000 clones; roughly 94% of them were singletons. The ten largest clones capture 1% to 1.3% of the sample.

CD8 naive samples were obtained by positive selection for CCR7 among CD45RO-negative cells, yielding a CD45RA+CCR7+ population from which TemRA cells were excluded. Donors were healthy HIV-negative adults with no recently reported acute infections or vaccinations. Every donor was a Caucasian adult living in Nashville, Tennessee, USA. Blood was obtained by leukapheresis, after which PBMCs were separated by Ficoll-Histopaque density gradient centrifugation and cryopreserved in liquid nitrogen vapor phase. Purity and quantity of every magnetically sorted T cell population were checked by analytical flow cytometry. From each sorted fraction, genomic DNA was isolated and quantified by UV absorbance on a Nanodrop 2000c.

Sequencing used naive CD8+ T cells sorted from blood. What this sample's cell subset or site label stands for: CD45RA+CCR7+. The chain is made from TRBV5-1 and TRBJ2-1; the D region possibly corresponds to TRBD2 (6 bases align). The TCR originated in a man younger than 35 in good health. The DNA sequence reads TGCGCCAGCAGCCCCTCGGGAGCGGGCGACTACAATGAGCAGTTCTTC. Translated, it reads CASSPSGAGDYNEQFF.